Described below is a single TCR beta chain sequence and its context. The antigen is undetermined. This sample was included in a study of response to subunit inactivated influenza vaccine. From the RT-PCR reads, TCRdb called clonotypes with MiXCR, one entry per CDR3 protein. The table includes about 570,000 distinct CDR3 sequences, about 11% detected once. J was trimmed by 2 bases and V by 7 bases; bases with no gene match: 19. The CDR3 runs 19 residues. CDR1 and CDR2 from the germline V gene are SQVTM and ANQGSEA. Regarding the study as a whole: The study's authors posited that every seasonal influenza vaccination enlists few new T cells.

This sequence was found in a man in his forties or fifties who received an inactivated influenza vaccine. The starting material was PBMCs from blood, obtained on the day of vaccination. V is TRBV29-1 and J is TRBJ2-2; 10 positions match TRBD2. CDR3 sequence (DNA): TGCAGCGCTACAATGGTAGCGGGGGGCGCCTCGATAAACACCGGGGAGCTGTTTTTT. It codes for CSATMVAGGASINTGELFF.